The present T cell receptor (beta chain) was sequenced within a study of blood T cell repertoires in COVID-19. Study in general: PBMCs, B-cell-depleted T cells, or T cells were the source of the cDNA or gDNA that made up the material.

Methods used by the authors: Reference gene primer amplification gave nucleated cell count estimates. Measured with immunoSEQ multiplex PCR; TCRdb has only the in-frame clones, and not every one. That table is the source of V, J and clone size, and D and trimming were worked out from the DNA. The sample holds roughly 410,000 clones, more than 75% seen once. Seattle-derived patients entered the study during active infection and were followed longitudinally. This clonotype was sampled from a woman aged 60-70 years with COVID-19, enrolled during active disease. The sequencing sample was made of peripheral blood.

Here the CDR3 DNA reads TGTGCCTGGAGTGCGTTAGAGAGGTCTGAAGCTTTCTTT. Protein product: CAWSALERSEAFF. V is TRBV30 and J is TRBJ1-1, with D unclear. Germline lookup yields CDR1 GTSNPN and CDR2 SVGIG (reference sequence). The CDR3 has 13 residues. Trimming left V 1 base short and J 6 bases short, with 12 bases between.